These 5 T cell receptor beta chains originate from one sample sequenced in a study of blood T cell repertoires in COVID-19. Repertoires were generated with immunoSEQ multiplex PCR, while TCRdb's copy carries only in-frame clones and drops some. This sample yields 200,000 to 250,000 clones, of which 84% are seen a single time; approximately 8% belongs to the top ten. Sequencing used peripheral blood. The receptor source for this set is a woman aged 80 or older with COVID-19, enrolled during active disease.

The chain uses TRBV6-5 and TRBJ2-7; maybe TRBD1 (6 bases). Deletions cut 2 bases from V and 0 bases from J, with 8 bases between. The CDR3 length is 14 residues. Germline V gene sequence: CDR1 MNHEY, CDR2 SVGAGI. CDR3 amino acids: CASSYDRYSYEQYF. The CDR3 coding sequence is TGTGCCAGCAGTTACGACAGGTACTCCTACGAGCAGTACTTC.

This rearrangement joins TRBV6-6 to TRBJ2-7; 9 bases line up with TRBD2. After removal of 5 bases from V and 0 bases from J, the junction contained 11 bases not matched to a gene. The CDR3 has 17 amino acids. Germline V gene data show CDR1 as MNHNY and CDR2 as SVGAGI (reference sequence). Here the CDR3 reads CASSRSGSSGSSYEQYF. The CDR3 DNA sequence: TGTGCCAGCAGTCGCTCTGGGAGTAGCGGGAGCTCCTACGAGCAGTACTTC.

V and J are TRBV5-4 and TRBJ1-6; 11 positions agree with TRBD1. This CDR3 spans 15 amino acids. Germline trimming cut 4 bases from V and 10 bases from J; bases unmatched to any gene: 7. Germline CDR1 SGHNT, CDR2 YYREEE (reference sequence). This CDR3 reads CASSPADRGLSPLHF. The CDR3 bases are TGTGCCAGCAGCCCGGCGGACAGGGGGCTATCACCCCTCCACTTT.

The chain uses TRBV18 and TRBJ1-3, with D uncertain. The CDR3 is made up of 12 amino acids. The germline CDR1 and CDR2 sequences are KGHSH and LQKENI. V lost 3 bases and J 4 bases, leaving 4 bases between the germline ends. The CDR3: CASSPGGNTIYF. CDR3 nucleotides: TGTGCCAGCTCACCGGGCGGAAACACCATATATTTT. Together with reference TRBV18 and TRBJ1-3, the CDR3 gives the full variable domain: NAGVMQNPRHLVRRRGQEARLRCSPMKGHSHVYWYRQLPEEGLKFMVYLQKENIIDESGMPKERFSAEFPKEGPSILRIQQVVRGDSAAYFCASSPGGNTIYFGEGSWLTVV.

This clone was detected only a few times. Within the sample, other DNA sequences also encode this same CDR3. The chain is built from TRBV3-1 (or the pseudogene TRBV3-2) and TRBJ1-2; 7 bases are shared with TRBD1. The germline CDR1 and CDR2 sequences are LGHDT and YNNKEL (reference sequence). The CDR3 consists of 14 residues. Unmatched junction bases numbered 6, after V lost 0 bases and J lost 8 bases. CDR3 residues: CASSQDWRGRGYTF. Here the CDR3 DNA reads TGTGCCAGCAGCCAAGATTGGAGGGGGCGAGGCTACACCTTC.